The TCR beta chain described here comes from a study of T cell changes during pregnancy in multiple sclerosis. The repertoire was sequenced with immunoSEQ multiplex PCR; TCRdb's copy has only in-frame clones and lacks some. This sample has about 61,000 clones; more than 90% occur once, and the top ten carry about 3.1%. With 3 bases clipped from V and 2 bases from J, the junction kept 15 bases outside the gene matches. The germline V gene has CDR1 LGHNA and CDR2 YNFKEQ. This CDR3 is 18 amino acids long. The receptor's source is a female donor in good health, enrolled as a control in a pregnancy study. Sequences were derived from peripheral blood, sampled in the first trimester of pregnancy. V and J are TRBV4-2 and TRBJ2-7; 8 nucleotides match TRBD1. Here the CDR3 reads CASSHGTGGFYRAYEQYF. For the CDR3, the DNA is TGTGCCAGCAGCCACGGGACAGGAGGATTCTACAGGGCCTACGAGCAGTACTTC.